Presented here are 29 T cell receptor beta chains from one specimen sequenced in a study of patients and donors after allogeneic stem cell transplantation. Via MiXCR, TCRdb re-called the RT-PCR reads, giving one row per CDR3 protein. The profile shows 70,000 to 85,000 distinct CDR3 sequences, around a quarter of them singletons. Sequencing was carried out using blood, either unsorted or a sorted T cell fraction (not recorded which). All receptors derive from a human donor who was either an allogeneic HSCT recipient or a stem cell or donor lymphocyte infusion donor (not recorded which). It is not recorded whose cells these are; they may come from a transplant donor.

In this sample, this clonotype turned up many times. The CDR3 bases are TGTGCCAGCAGCCCTGAGGGGGGCGAATACACCATATATTTT. Encoded protein: CASSPEGGEYTIYF. This rearrangement joins TRBV2 to TRBJ1-3; D may be TRBD1 (6 bases). The germline V gene encodes CDR1 SNHLY and CDR2 FYNNEI. CDR3 size: 14 residues. V was shortened by 6 bases and J by 8 bases, with 17 bases between the two germline ends.

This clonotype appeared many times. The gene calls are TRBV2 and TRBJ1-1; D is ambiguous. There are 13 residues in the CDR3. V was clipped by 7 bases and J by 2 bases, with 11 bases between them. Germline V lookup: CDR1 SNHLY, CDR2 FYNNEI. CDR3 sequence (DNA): TGTGCCAGCATTACGTCCATAAACACTGAAGCTTTCTTT. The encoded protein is CASITSINTEAFF.

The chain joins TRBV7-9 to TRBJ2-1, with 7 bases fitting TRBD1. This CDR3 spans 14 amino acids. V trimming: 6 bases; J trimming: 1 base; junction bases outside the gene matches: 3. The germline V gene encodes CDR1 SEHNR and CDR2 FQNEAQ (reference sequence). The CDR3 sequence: CASRGQPSYNEQFF. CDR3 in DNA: TGTGCCAGCAGGGGACAGCCGTCCTACAATGAGCAGTTCTTC.

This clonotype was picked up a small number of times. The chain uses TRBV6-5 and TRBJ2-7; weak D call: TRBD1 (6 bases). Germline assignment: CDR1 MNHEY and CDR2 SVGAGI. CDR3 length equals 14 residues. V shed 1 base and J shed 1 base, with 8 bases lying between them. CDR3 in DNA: TGTGCCAGCAGTTACTGGGACAAGTCCTACGAGCAGTACTTC. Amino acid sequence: CASSYWDKSYEQYF.

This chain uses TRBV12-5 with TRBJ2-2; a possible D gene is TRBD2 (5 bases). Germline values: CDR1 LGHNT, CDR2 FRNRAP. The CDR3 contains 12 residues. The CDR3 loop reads CAQFGGTGELFF. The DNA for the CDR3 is TGTGCCCAATTCGGCGGGACCGGGGAGCTGTTTTTT.

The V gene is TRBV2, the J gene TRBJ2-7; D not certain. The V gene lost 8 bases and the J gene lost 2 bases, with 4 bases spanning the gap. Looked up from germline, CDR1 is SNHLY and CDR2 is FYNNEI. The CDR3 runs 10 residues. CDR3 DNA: TGTGCCAGCCAAACCTACGAGCAGTACTTC. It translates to CASQTYEQYF.

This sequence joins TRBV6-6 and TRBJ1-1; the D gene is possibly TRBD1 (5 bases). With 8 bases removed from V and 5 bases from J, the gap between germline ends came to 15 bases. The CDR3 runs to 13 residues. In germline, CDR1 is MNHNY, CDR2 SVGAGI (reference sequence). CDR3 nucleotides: TGTGCCAGCGTCGGCAGGGTGATTACTGAAGCTTTCTTT. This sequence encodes CASVGRVITEAFF.

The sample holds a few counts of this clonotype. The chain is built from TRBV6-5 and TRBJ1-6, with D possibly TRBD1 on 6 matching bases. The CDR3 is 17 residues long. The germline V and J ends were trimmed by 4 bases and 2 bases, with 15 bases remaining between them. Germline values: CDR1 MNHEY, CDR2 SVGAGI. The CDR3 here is CASSFTSGAPYNSPLHF. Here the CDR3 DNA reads TGTGCCAGCAGTTTTACATCGGGGGCGCCCTATAATTCACCCCTCCACTTT.

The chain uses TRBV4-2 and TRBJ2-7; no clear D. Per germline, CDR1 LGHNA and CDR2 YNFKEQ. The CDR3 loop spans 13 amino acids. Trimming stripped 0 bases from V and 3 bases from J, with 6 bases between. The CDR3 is CASSQEISYEQYF. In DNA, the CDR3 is TGTGCCAGCAGCCAAGAGATCAGCTACGAGCAGTACTTC.

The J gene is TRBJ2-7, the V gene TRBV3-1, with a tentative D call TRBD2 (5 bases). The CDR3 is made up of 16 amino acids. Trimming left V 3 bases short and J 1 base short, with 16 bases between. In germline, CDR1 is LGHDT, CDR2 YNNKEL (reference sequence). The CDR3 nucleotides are TGTGCCAGCAGCCAGCAGACGAGGGATCGGTCCTACGAGCAGTACTTC. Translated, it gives CASSQQTRDRSYEQYF.

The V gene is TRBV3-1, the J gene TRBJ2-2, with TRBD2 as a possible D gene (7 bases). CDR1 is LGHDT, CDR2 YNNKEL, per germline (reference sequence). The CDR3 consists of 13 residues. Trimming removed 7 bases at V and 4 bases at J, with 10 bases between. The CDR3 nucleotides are TGTGCCAGCAAAAGGGGGGGCACCGGGGAGCTGTTTTTT. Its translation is CASKRGGTGELFF. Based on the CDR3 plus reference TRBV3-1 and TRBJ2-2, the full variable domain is DTAVSQTPKYLVTQMGNDKSIKCEQNLGHDTMYWYKQDSKKFLKIMFSYNNKELIINETVPNRFSPKSPDKAHLNLHINSLELGDSAVYFCASKRGGTGELFFGEGSRLTVL.

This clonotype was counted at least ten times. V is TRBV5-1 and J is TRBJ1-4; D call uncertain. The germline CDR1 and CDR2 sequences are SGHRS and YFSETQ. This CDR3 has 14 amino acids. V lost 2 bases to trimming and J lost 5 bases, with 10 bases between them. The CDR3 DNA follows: TGCGCCAGCAGCTTAGGACTGGGAAATGAAAAACTGTTTTTT. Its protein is CASSLGLGNEKLFF.

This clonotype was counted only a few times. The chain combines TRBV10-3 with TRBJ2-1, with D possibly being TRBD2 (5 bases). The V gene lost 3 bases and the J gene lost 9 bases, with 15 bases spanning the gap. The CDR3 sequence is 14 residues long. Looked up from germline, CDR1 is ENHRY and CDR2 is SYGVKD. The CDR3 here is CAISDLLGIGEQFF. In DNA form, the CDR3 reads TGTGCCATCAGTGACCTACTCGGGATAGGTGAGCAGTTCTTC.

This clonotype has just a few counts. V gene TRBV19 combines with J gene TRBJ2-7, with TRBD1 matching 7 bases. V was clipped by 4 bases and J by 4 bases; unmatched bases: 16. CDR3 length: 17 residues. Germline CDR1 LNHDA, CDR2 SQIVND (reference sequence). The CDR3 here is CASSRGTVTTFGYEQYF. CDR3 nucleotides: TGTGCCAGTAGTAGGGGGACAGTCACTACCTTCGGGTACGAGCAGTACTTC.

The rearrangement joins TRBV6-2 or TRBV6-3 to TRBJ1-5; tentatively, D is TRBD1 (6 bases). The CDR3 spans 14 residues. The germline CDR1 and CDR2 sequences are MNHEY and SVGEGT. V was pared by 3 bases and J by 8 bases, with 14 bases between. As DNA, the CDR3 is TGTGCCAGCAGTTATCGGGGACAAAAGGAGCCCCAGCATTTT. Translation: CASSYRGQKEPQHF.

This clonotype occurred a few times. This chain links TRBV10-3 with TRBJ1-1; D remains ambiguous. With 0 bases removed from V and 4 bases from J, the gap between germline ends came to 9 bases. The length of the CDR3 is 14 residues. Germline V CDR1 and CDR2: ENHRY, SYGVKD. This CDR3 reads CAISESDPITEAFF. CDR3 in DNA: TGTGCCATCAGTGAGTCGGACCCGATCACTGAAGCTTTCTTT.

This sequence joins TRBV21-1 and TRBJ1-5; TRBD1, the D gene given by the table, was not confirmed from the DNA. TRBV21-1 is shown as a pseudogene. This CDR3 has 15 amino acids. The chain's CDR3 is CASSKGRGINQPQHF. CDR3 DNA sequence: TGTGCCAGCAGCAAAGGAAGGGGGATCAATCAGCCCCAGCATTTT.

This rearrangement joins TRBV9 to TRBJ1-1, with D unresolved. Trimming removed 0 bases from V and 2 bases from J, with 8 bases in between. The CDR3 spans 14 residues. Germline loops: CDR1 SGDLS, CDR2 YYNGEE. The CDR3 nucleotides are TGTGCCAGCAGCGTAGGTTTGGTTAACACTGAAGCTTTCTTT. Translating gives CASSVGLVNTEAFF.

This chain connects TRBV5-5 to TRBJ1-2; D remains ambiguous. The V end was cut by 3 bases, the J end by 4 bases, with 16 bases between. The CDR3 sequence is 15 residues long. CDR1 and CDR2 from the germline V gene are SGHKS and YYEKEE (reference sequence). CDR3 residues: CASSSGPMGRYGYTF. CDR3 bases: TGTGCCAGCAGCTCAGGTCCCATGGGTCGCTATGGCTACACCTTC.

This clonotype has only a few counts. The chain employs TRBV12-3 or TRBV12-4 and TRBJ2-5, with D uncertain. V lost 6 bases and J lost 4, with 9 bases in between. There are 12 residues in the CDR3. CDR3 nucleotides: TGTGCCAGCAGAGGTTGGTCAGAGACCCAGTACTTC. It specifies CASRGWSETQYF.

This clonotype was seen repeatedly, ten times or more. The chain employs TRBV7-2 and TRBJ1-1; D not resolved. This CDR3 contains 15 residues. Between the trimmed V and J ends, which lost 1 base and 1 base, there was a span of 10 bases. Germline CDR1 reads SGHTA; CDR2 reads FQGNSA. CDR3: CASSLGRLRNTEAFF. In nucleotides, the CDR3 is TGTGCCAGCAGCTTAGGAAGACTCAGGAACACTGAAGCTTTCTTT.

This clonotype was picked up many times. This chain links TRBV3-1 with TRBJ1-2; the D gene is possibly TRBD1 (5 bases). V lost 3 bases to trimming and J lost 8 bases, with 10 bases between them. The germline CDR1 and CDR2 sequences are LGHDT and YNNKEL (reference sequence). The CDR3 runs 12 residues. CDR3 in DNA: TGTGCCAGCAGCCAGGGGACTACCGGCTACACCTTC. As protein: CASSQGTTGYTF.

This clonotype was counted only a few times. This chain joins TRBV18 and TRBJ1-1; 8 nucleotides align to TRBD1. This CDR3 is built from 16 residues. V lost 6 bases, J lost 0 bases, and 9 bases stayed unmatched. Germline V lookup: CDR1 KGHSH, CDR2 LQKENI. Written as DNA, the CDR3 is TGTGCCAGCTCGCAGACCCGGACAGGGTTGAACACTGAAGCTTTCTTT. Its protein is CASSQTRTGLNTEAFF. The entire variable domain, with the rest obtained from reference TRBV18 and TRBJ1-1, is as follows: NAGVMQNPRHLVRRRGQEARLRCSPMKGHSHVYWYRQLPEEGLKFMVYLQKENIIDESGMPKERFSAEFPKEGPSILRIQQVVRGDSAAYFCASSQTRTGLNTEAFFGQGTRLTVV.

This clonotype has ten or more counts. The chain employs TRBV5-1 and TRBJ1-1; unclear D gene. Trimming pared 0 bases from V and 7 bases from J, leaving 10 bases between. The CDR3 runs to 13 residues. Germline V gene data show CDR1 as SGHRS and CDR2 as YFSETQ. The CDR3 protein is CASSLALAFEAFF. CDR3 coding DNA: TGCGCCAGCAGCTTGGCTCTCGCGTTTGAAGCTTTCTTT. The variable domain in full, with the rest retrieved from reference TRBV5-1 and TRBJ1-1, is KAGVTQTPRYLIKTRGQQVTLSCSPISGHRSVSWYQQTPGQGLQFLFEYFSETQRNKGNFPGRFSGRQFSNSRSEMNVSTLELGDSALYLCASSLALAFEAFFGQGTRLTVV.

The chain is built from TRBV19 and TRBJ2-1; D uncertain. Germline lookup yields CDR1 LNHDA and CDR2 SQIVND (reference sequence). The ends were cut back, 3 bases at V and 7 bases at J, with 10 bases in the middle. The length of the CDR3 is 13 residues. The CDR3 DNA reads TGTGCCAGTAGTATTTTGGGCTCTAATGAGCAGTTCTTC. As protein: CASSILGSNEQFF.

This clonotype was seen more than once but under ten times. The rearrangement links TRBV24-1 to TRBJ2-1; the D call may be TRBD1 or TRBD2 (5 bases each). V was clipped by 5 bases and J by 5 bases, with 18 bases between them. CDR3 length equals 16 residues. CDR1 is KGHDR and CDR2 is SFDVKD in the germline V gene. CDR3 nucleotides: TGTGCCACCAGTGGGATTGCCGGGACCGTCGACAATGAGCAGTTCTTC. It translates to CATSGIAGTVDNEQFF.

CDR3 sequence: CASSPGRGLHQQFF. In DNA form, the CDR3 reads TGTGCCAGCAGCCCCGGGAGGGGATTGCATCAGCAGTTCTTC. The chain joins TRBV7-2 to TRBJ2-1, with 8 bases fitting TRBD2. V lost 5 bases to trimming and J lost 11 bases; unmatched junction nucleotides: 11. Germline CDR1 SGHTA, CDR2 FQGNSA. This CDR3 has 14 residues. The full variable domain, rest sourced from reference TRBV7-2 and TRBJ2-1, is GAGVSQSPSNKVTEKGKDVELRCDPISGHTALYWYRQSLGQGLEFLIYFQGNSAPDKSGLPSDRFSAERTGGSVSTLTIQRTQQEDSAVYLCASSPGRGLHQQFFGPGTRLTVL.

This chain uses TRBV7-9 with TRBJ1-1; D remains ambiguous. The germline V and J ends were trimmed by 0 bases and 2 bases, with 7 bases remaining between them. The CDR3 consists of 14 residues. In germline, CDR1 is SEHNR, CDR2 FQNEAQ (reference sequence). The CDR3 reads CASSLAPLNTEAFF. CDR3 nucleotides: TGTGCCAGCAGCTTAGCCCCCTTAAACACTGAAGCTTTCTTT. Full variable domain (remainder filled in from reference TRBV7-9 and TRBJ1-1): DTGVSQNPRHKITKRGQNVTFRCDPISEHNRLYWYRQTLGQGPEFLTYFQNEAQLEKSRLLSDRFSAERPKGSFSTLEIQRTEQGDSAMYLCASSLAPLNTEAFFGQGTRLTVV.

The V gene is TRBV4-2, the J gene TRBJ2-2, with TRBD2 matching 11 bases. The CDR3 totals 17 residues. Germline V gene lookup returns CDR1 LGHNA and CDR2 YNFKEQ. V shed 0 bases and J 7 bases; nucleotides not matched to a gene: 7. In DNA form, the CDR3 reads TGTGCCAGCAGCCAAGACTGGGCTAGCGGGAGGCACGGGGAGCTGTTTTTT. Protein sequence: CASSQDWASGRHGELFF.